The 29 T cell receptor beta chains listed next were all sequenced from one sample in a study of CD8 T cells in ankylosing spondylitis. TCRdb recomputed calls from the 5' RACE reads with MiXCR, one row per CDR3 protein. The sample has about 130,000 distinct CDR3 sequences, over 7% seen once. The source material was blood, either unsorted or a sorted T cell fraction (not recorded which). The receptors were gathered from a male donor with ankylosing spondylitis or in good health (not recorded which).

At least ten counts were recorded for this clonotype. The chain carries TRBV6-2 or TRBV6-3 and TRBJ2-1; a weak D match, TRBD2 (6 bases). In germline, CDR1 is MNHEY, CDR2 SVGEGT. The CDR3 covers 16 residues. The V gene lost 5 bases and the J gene lost 4 bases, with 18 bases spanning the gap. CDR3 region: CASSETRGLEYNEQFF. The CDR3 DNA is TGTGCCAGCAGTGAAACCCGGGGACTGGAATACAATGAGCAGTTCTTC.

This clonotype was seen ten or more times. The chain couples TRBV6-1 to TRBJ1-5, with D unresolved. CDR1 is MNHNS, CDR2 SASEGT, per germline. The CDR3 extends over 14 amino acids. Trimming took 5 bases from V and 5 from J, leaving 13 bases between them. The chain's CDR3 is CASSLGPSDQPQHF. In nucleotides, the CDR3 is TGTGCCAGCAGTCTTGGGCCCTCAGATCAGCCCCAGCATTTT.

The table lists this clonotype with a few counts. The chain uses TRBV5-1 and TRBJ2-2; D unresolved. V lost 4 bases, J lost 0 bases, and 13 bases lay in between. Germline CDR1 is SGHRS and CDR2 is YFSETQ. The CDR3 has 16 amino acids. The CDR3 coding sequence is TGCGCCAGCAGCAAGGGAAGTCAGCCGAACACCGGGGAGCTGTTTTTT. Its translation is CASSKGSQPNTGELFF.

This clonotype has a handful of counts. This chain links TRBV5-5 with TRBJ2-7; 8 nucleotides agree with TRBD2. The CDR3 runs to 14 residues. CDR1 is SGHKS, CDR2 YYEKEE, per germline (reference sequence). V was pared by 2 bases and J by 4 bases, with 5 bases of the junction left unmatched. CDR3 region: CASSFRLASYEQYF. In nucleotides, the CDR3 is TGTGCCAGCAGCTTCCGACTAGCGAGTTACGAGCAGTACTTC.

The table lists this clonotype with many counts. The genes are TRBV12-3 or TRBV12-4 and TRBJ2-7; 7 nucleotides match TRBD2. The CDR3 runs 13 residues. V lost 5 bases, J lost 3 bases, and 4 bases stayed unmatched. CDR3 protein: CASSPRTSYEQYF. DNA of the CDR3: TGTGCCAGCAGTCCTCGGACTAGCTACGAGCAGTACTTC.

This clonotype has at least ten counts. The chain is built from TRBV18 and TRBJ2-2, with a tentative D call TRBD2 (6 bases). The length of the CDR3 is 19 residues. V lost 3 bases, J lost 0 bases, and 20 bases lay in between. The germline V gene encodes CDR1 KGHSH and CDR2 LQKENI. CDR3 in DNA: TGTGCCAGCTCACCGTCGAAAAGGGGACTCGCGACGAACACCGGGGAGCTGTTTTTT. As protein: CASSPSKRGLATNTGELFF.

This clonotype was observed many times. The chain recombines TRBV21-1 with TRBJ2-5; TRBD2, as called in the table, went unchecked against the DNA. TRBV21-1 represents a pseudogene. The CDR3 consists of 16 residues. DNA for the CDR3: TGTGCCAGCAGCAAAGTGATAGCGGGAGAGTTCGAGACCCAGTACTTC. It is translated as CASSKVIAGEFETQYF.

This clonotype was detected ten times or more. The V gene is TRBV20-1, the J gene TRBJ2-7; 8 nucleotides line up with TRBD1. J gave up 2 bases and V 0 bases, and 9 bases lay outside the gene matches. Germline values: CDR1 DFQATT, CDR2 SNEGSKA (reference sequence). This CDR3 spans 16 amino acids. This CDR3 reads CSARDLFLDRAYEQYF. For the CDR3, the DNA is TGCAGTGCTAGAGATCTATTTTTGGACAGGGCCTACGAGCAGTACTTC.

This clonotype was counted many times. V gene TRBV7-2 combines with J gene TRBJ1-5; TRBD1 agrees at 11 bases. V lost 5 bases to trimming and J lost 7 bases; unmatched junction nucleotides: 7. The CDR3 is made up of 15 amino acids. Germline assignment: CDR1 SGHTA and CDR2 FQGNSA. CDR3 in DNA: TGTGCCAGCAGCCCCTGGACAGGGGGCGACCAGCCCCAGCATTTT. It encodes CASSPWTGGDQPQHF.

The count of this clonotype is one. This chain uses TRBV7-2 with TRBJ2-7; TRBD1 is a possible D gene (5 bases). The V end was cut by 5 bases, the J end by 1 base, with 12 bases between. The germline V gene encodes CDR1 SGHTA and CDR2 FQGNSA. The CDR3 runs 14 residues. The CDR3, as DNA: TGTGCCAGCAGCAGTACAGGACCTTCCTACGAGCAGTACTTC. Its translation is CASSSTGPSYEQYF.

There are many counts of this clonotype. The CDR3 here is CSARRGDDGQYF. DNA for the CDR3: TGCAGTGCTCGGAGGGGCGATGATGGGCAGTACTTC. V gene TRBV20-1 combines with J gene TRBJ2-7, with a tentative D call TRBD2 (6 bases). From germline, CDR1 is DFQATT and CDR2 SNEGSKA (reference sequence). This CDR3 contains 12 residues. V lost 5 bases to trimming and J lost 9 bases, with 17 bases between them.

The table lists this clonotype with many counts. This rearrangement joins TRBV12-3 or TRBV12-4 to TRBJ1-1; D is ambiguous. The V gene lost 3 bases and the J gene lost 4 bases, with 12 bases spanning the gap. This CDR3 is built from 14 residues. The CDR3 sequence: CASSFRHGSTEAFF. The CDR3 DNA reads as TGTGCCAGCAGTTTCCGACACGGATCCACTGAAGCTTTCTTT.

The chain joins TRBV5-1 to TRBJ1-2; 8 bases agree with TRBD1. This CDR3 has 13 residues. Trimming removed 4 bases from V and 5 bases from J; junction bases left unmatched: 4. CDR1 SGHRS and CDR2 YFSETQ come from the germline V gene. DNA for the CDR3: TGCGCCAGCAGCCAGGACAGGGTGTATGGCTACACCTTC. Residues: CASSQDRVYGYTF. Full variable domain (outside the CDR3, taken from reference TRBV5-1 and TRBJ1-2): KAGVTQTPRYLIKTRGQQVTLSCSPISGHRSVSWYQQTPGQGLQFLFEYFSETQRNKGNFPGRFSGRQFSNSRSEMNVSTLELGDSALYLCASSQDRVYGYTFGSGTRLTVV.

This clonotype came up many times. The chain combines TRBV29-1 with TRBJ2-1; 9 positions match TRBD2. Per the germline V gene, CDR1 is SQVTM and CDR2 is ANQGSEA. The CDR3 is 15 residues long. V shed 3 bases, J shed 3 bases, and the junction held 6 bases outside the gene matches. For the CDR3, the DNA is TGCAGCGTTGATTTGCCTAGCGGGGACTACAATGAGCAGTTCTTC. Encoded protein: CSVDLPSGDYNEQFF.

This clonotype was detected ten times or more. J is TRBJ2-1 and V is TRBV5-1; perhaps D is TRBD1 or TRBD2 (5 bases each). Trimming removed 0 bases from V and 4 bases from J, with 11 bases in between. This CDR3 is built from 15 residues. The V gene's germline CDR1 is SGHRS and CDR2 YFSETQ. CDR3 sequence reads: CASSLGGTTYNEQFF. Written as DNA, the CDR3 is TGCGCCAGCAGCTTGGGAGGGACGACGTACAATGAGCAGTTCTTC.

The V and J genes are TRBV19 and TRBJ2-7; D is unresolved. Germline loops: CDR1 LNHDA, CDR2 SQIVND (reference sequence). Trimming left V 5 bases short and J 1 base short, with 9 bases between. This CDR3 has 13 amino acids. In nucleotides, the CDR3 is TGTGCCAGTAGTTGGGCAGCATCCTACGAGCAGTACTTC. It specifies CASSWAASYEQYF.

In this sample, this clonotype turned up many times. The chain carries TRBV2 and TRBJ2-5; tentatively, D is TRBD1 (6 bases). Germline CDR1 reads SNHLY; CDR2 reads FYNNEI. The CDR3 runs to 12 residues. V lost 6 bases and J 5 bases, leaving 10 bases between the germline ends. As DNA, the CDR3 is TGTGCCAGCAGCCGGGACACGGAGACCCAGTACTTC. Encoded protein: CASSRDTETQYF.

This clonotype has a count of ten or more. This chain uses TRBV20-1 with TRBJ2-5; 8 bases agree with TRBD1. The V gene's germline CDR1 is DFQATT and CDR2 SNEGSKA (reference sequence). The CDR3 is made up of 14 amino acids. Trimming took 4 bases from V and 5 from J; bases not matched to a gene: 9. DNA for the CDR3: TGCAGTGCTACACAAAGGACAGGGATTGAGACCCAGTACTTC. Translated: CSATQRTGIETQYF.

There are many counts of this clonotype. This chain connects TRBV7-2 to TRBJ2-1; 12 positions agree with TRBD2. Germline trimming cut 5 bases from V and 6 bases from J; bases unmatched to any gene: 8. The CDR3 runs 16 residues. Germline assignment: CDR1 SGHTA and CDR2 FQGNSA. The DNA for the CDR3 is TGTGCCAGCAGCGCAACTAGCGGGAGGTTGAGCAATGAGCAGTTCTTC. Amino acids: CASSATSGRLSNEQFF.

This clonotype has ten or more counts. The rearrangement links TRBV20-1 to TRBJ2-6; no clear D gene. V lost 1 base, J lost 1 base, and 8 bases lay in between. This CDR3 contains 15 residues. Germline loops: CDR1 DFQATT, CDR2 SNEGSKA (reference sequence). For the CDR3, the DNA is TGCAGTGCTAGAGTAGGGTCTTCTGGGGCCAACGTCCTGACTTTC. As protein: CSARVGSSGANVLTF.

The sample holds many counts of this clonotype. This chain links TRBV29-1 with TRBJ2-5; 8 nucleotides line up with TRBD1. The CDR3 totals 15 residues. V was pared by 6 bases and J by 3 bases, with 12 bases of the junction left unmatched. Germline CDR1 is SQVTM and CDR2 is ANQGSEA. DNA for the CDR3: TGCAGCGTCAGGGAACACCCACAGGGGGAAGAGACCCAGTACTTC. Its translation is CSVREHPQGEETQYF. The full variable domain, completed using reference TRBV29-1 and TRBJ2-5, is SAVISQKPSRDICQRGTSLTIQCQVDSQVTMMFWYRQQPGQSLTLIATANQGSEATYESGFVIDKFPISRPNLTFSTLTVSNMSPEDSSIYLCSVREHPQGEETQYFGPGTRLLVL.

This clonotype was seen ten or more times. The chain has TRBV7-9 and TRBJ1-1; D gene uncertain. The CDR3 covers 17 residues. Germline-derived CDR1 and CDR2 are SEHNR and FQNEAQ (reference sequence). V was cut by 5 bases and J by 0 bases, with 19 bases left in between. The CDR3, as DNA: TGTGCCAGCAGCCCCGAGCCACGCGGTTGGATGAACACTGAAGCTTTCTTT. Protein: CASSPEPRGWMNTEAFF.

This clonotype was seen at least ten times. The chain is built from TRBV29-1 and TRBJ2-1; 8 nucleotides align to TRBD2. Germline assignment: CDR1 SQVTM and CDR2 ANQGSEA. The CDR3 has 15 amino acids. V gave up 6 bases and J gave up 3 bases; unmatched junction bases: 10. As DNA, the CDR3 is TGCAGCGTGAGAACCGGGGGGGCTATCTACAATGAGCAGTTCTTC. Translation: CSVRTGGAIYNEQFF.

This clonotype was counted many times. The CDR3 DNA is TGCGCCAGCAGCGGGACTAGCGGGATTGAGACCCAGTACTTC. Its translation is CASSGTSGIETQYF. The chain couples TRBV5-1 to TRBJ2-5; 13 bases are a match to TRBD2. Unmatched junction bases numbered 2, after V lost 4 bases and J lost 5 bases. Germline-derived CDR1 and CDR2 are SGHRS and YFSETQ. This CDR3 spans 14 amino acids. The full variable domain, completed using reference TRBV5-1 and TRBJ2-5, is KAGVTQTPRYLIKTRGQQVTLSCSPISGHRSVSWYQQTPGQGLQFLFEYFSETQRNKGNFPGRFSGRQFSNSRSEMNVSTLELGDSALYLCASSGTSGIETQYFGPGTRLLVL.

The chain uses TRBV27 and TRBJ1-3; TRBD1 matches at 8 bases. Germline CDR1 MNHEY, CDR2 SMNVEV (reference sequence). The ends lost 1 base at V and 4 bases at J; junction bases unmatched: 9. CDR3 length: 17 residues. In DNA form, the CDR3 reads TGTGCCAGCAGTTTATATCCCCCGACAGGGGCCGGAAACACCATATATTTT. Its protein is CASSLYPPTGAGNTIYF.

The table lists this clonotype with many counts. This sequence joins TRBV5-5 and TRBJ1-5; D uncertain. V was shortened by 0 bases and J by 2 bases, with 12 bases between the two germline ends. Per germline, CDR1 SGHKS and CDR2 YYEKEE (reference sequence). The CDR3 totals 16 residues. DNA of the CDR3: TGTGCCAGCAGCTTGGTACTGGGATCGGGCAATCAGCCCCAGCATTTT. As protein: CASSLVLGSGNQPQHF.

The chain carries TRBV7-2 and TRBJ2-1; 12 bases are a match to TRBD2. V shed 5 bases, J shed 5 bases, and the junction held 4 bases outside the gene matches. The CDR3 covers 15 residues. The V gene's germline CDR1 is SGHTA and CDR2 FQGNSA. Written as DNA, the CDR3 is TGTGCCAGCAGCCGAAGGACTAGCGGGGACAATGAGCAGTTCTTC. It specifies CASSRRTSGDNEQFF.

This clonotype was recorded at least ten times. This chain connects TRBV19 to TRBJ2-2, with 10 positions matching TRBD2. The CDR3 consists of 16 residues. Unmatched junction bases numbered 8, after V lost 5 bases and J lost 5 bases. The germline gives CDR1 LNHDA, CDR2 SQIVND (reference sequence). This CDR3 reads CASSWLAGVRTGELFF. CDR3 bases: TGTGCCAGTAGTTGGCTAGCGGGAGTAAGGACCGGGGAGCTGTTTTTT.

This clonotype was detected many times. The chain combines TRBV20-1 with TRBJ2-1, with TRBD2 matching over 7 bases. CDR1 and CDR2 from the germline V gene are DFQATT and SNEGSKA (reference sequence). J gave up 4 bases and V 5 bases, and 23 bases lay outside the gene matches. The CDR3 is made up of 19 amino acids. CDR3 protein: CSAPQREREAQGKYNEQFF. The CDR3 nucleotides read TGCAGTGCTCCCCAACGGGAGCGGGAAGCCCAGGGAAAATACAATGAGCAGTTCTTC.